A selection of T cell receptor beta chains follows, all from one sample in a study of T cell clones after liver transplantation. The data were produced by immunoSEQ multiplex PCR, yet TCRdb's version contains in-frame clones alone and is incomplete. Among 65,000 to 85,000 clones listed, roughly 84% were seen once. The material was CD4+ T cells from blood, obtained less than 50 months after liver transplant. The receptor source for this set is a human patient who received a liver transplant. The graft donor may have contributed some T cells. Both conserved end residues are part of each CDR3. The D gene is left open where the match is weak. A clone size is listed for some rows: how often the clone was seen (once, few, many), or a class if it is expanded.

v_call: TRBV19
j_call: TRBJ1-1
clone_size: few
d_call: TRBD1
cdr3_nt: TGTGCCAGTAGTATTCTCCCCGGGGGACAGGTACAAGGAGGGAACACTGAAGCTTTCTTT
cdr3_aa: CASSILPGGQVQGGNTEAFF

v_call: TRBV6-5
j_call: TRBJ1-1
clone_size: -
d_call: TRBD1
cdr3_nt: TGTGCCAGCTCCAGGGGGACAGGGGAAAACACTGAAGCTTTCTTT
cdr3_aa: CASSRGTGENTEAFF

v_call: TRBV5-4
j_call: TRBJ2-7
clone_size: -
d_call: TRBD2
cdr3_nt: TGTGCCAGCAGCTTGGGCGGGACTACCCTATACGAGCAGTACTTC
cdr3_aa: CASSLGGTTLYEQYF

v_call: TRBV5-6
j_call: TRBJ1-2
clone_size: once
d_call: -
cdr3_nt: TGTGCCAGCAGCGATCTGACAGCTCGTGGCTATGGCTACACCTTC
cdr3_aa: CASSDLTARGYGYTF

v_call: TRBV19
j_call: TRBJ2-1
clone_size: -
d_call: TRBD1
cdr3_nt: TGTGCCAGTAGTATAGTGCCGGGACAGGCACACAATGAGCAGTTCTTC
cdr3_aa: CASSIVPGQAHNEQFF

v_call: TRBV6-6
j_call: TRBJ2-7
clone_size: -
d_call: -
cdr3_nt: TGTGCCAGCAGTTACTCGACAATCCCCTACGAGCAGTACTTC
cdr3_aa: CASSYSTIPYEQYF

v_call: TRBV5-1
j_call: TRBJ2-7
clone_size: -
d_call: TRBD2
cdr3_nt: TGCGCCAGCAGCTTGGCGGCAGGGACTAGGGACGAGCAGTACTTC
cdr3_aa: CASSLAAGTRDEQYF

v_call: TRBV5-5
j_call: TRBJ2-7
clone_size: -
d_call: TRBD1
cdr3_nt: TGTGCCAGCAGCAGGGGAAGGCAGGGGGCCTACGAGCAGTACTTC
cdr3_aa: CASSRGRQGAYEQYF

v_call: TRBV5-1
j_call: TRBJ1-5
clone_size: -
d_call: TRBD1
cdr3_nt: TGCGCCAGCAGCTTGGAGACAGGGGATAATCAGCCCCAGCATTTT
cdr3_aa: CASSLETGDNQPQHF

v_call: TRBV4-3
j_call: TRBJ2-1
clone_size: few
d_call: TRBD2
cdr3_nt: TGCGCCAGCAGCCAAGAGACTAGCGGGAGCAAGGTCCACAATGAGCAGTTCTTC
cdr3_aa: CASSQETSGSKVHNEQFF

v_call: TRBV7-2
j_call: TRBJ2-1
clone_size: -
d_call: TRBD2
cdr3_nt: TGTGCCAGCAGACCACTAGCGGGGTCCTCCTACAATGAGCAGTTCTTC
cdr3_aa: CASRPLAGSSYNEQFF

v_call: TRBV27
j_call: TRBJ2-3
clone_size: -
d_call: -
cdr3_nt: TGTGCCAGCAGCTTACAGGGACCTCAAGGTACGCAGTATTTT
cdr3_aa: CASSLQGPQGTQYF

v_call: TRBV14
j_call: TRBJ1-2
clone_size: -
d_call: -
cdr3_nt: TGTGCCAGCAGCCTACAAAGAGCGGGCTATGGCTACACCTTC
cdr3_aa: CASSLQRAGYGYTF

v_call: TRBV7-2
j_call: TRBJ1-3
clone_size: -
d_call: -
cdr3_nt: TGTGCCAGCAGCTTAAGTAGGGCCGGAAACACCATATATTTT
cdr3_aa: CASSLSRAGNTIYF

v_call: TRBV7-2
j_call: TRBJ2-1
clone_size: many
d_call: TRBD2
cdr3_nt: TGTGCCAGCAGCCGTGGGACTAGCATTGAGCAGTTCTTC
cdr3_aa: CASSRGTSIEQFF

v_call: TRBV19
j_call: TRBJ1-4
clone_size: -
d_call: -
cdr3_nt: TGTGCCAGTAGTCCAAATGAAAAACTGTTTTTT
cdr3_aa: CASSPNEKLFF

v_call: TRBV5-1
j_call: TRBJ2-3
clone_size: -
d_call: -
cdr3_nt: TGCGCCAGCAGCTTGGATGGGGCGTATTACACAGATACGCAGTATTTT
cdr3_aa: CASSLDGAYYTDTQYF

v_call: TRBV6-5
j_call: TRBJ2-5
clone_size: once
d_call: TRBD2
cdr3_nt: TGTGCCAGCAGCCCGATGCGGGGGGCTTTAGAGACCCAGTACTTC
cdr3_aa: CASSPMRGALETQYF

v_call: TRBV29-1
j_call: TRBJ2-5
clone_size: -
d_call: -
cdr3_nt: TGCAGCGTTGAACTTGGTATAGGGAGCCAAGAGACCCAGTACTTC
cdr3_aa: CSVELGIGSQETQYF

v_call: TRBV19
j_call: TRBJ1-4
clone_size: -
d_call: -
cdr3_nt: TGTGCCAGTAGCCAAGGCCGAACTAATGAAAAACTGTTTTTT
cdr3_aa: CASSQGRTNEKLFF

v_call: TRBV5-1
j_call: TRBJ2-7
clone_size: -
d_call: -
cdr3_nt: TGCGCCAGCAGCATGGGCGGGGACCCTTTTGGAGAGCAGTACTTC
cdr3_aa: CASSMGGDPFGEQYF

v_call: TRBV7-2
j_call: TRBJ2-5
clone_size: -
d_call: TRBD2
cdr3_nt: TGTGCCAGCAGCTTAATCGCGGGGGGGGAGACCCAGTACTTC
cdr3_aa: CASSLIAGGETQYF

v_call: TRBV7-7
j_call: TRBJ2-5
clone_size: -
d_call: -
cdr3_nt: TGTGCTAGCAGCCGAGGACGGACTCAAGAGACCCAGTACTTC
cdr3_aa: CASSRGRTQETQYF

v_call: TRBV7-3
j_call: TRBJ2-2
clone_size: -
d_call: -
cdr3_nt: TGTGCCAGCAGCCCCAGGGGCCCTACCGGCGGGGAGCTGTTTTTT
cdr3_aa: CASSPRGPTGGELFF

v_call: TRBV6-1
j_call: TRBJ2-7
clone_size: -
d_call: -
cdr3_nt: TGTGCCACCGGACGGGACGTTTCCTACGAGCAGTACTTC
cdr3_aa: CATGRDVSYEQYF

v_call: TRBV7-2
j_call: TRBJ2-5
clone_size: -
d_call: -
cdr3_nt: TGTGCCAGCAGCTTCCAAGGACCAGGGAAAGAGACCCAGTACTTC
cdr3_aa: CASSFQGPGKETQYF

v_call: TRBV6-5
j_call: TRBJ1-5
clone_size: -
d_call: -
cdr3_nt: TGTGCCAGCAGCTCTGGGACACAGAATCAGCCCCAGCATTTT
cdr3_aa: CASSSGTQNQPQHF

v_call: TRBV6-5
j_call: TRBJ1-5
clone_size: -
d_call: TRBD1
cdr3_nt: TGTGCCAGCAGTCCTCAACAGGGGGTAAGCCAGCCCCAGCATTTT
cdr3_aa: CASSPQQGVSQPQHF

v_call: TRBV9
j_call: TRBJ1-1
clone_size: -
d_call: -
cdr3_nt: TGTGCCAGCAGCGTAGTTCGGGCAGTCAACACTGAAGCTTTCTTT
cdr3_aa: CASSVVRAVNTEAFF

v_call: TRBV4-3
j_call: TRBJ2-7
clone_size: -
d_call: TRBD2
cdr3_nt: TGCGCCAGCAGCCAAGGCTTCGGGGGGGGGACCTACGAGCAGTACTTC
cdr3_aa: CASSQGFGGGTYEQYF